Presented here are 27 T cell receptor beta chains from one specimen sequenced in a study of monozygotic twins with inflammatory bowel disease. Reprocessing the 5' RACE reads, TCRdb reports a single entry for every CDR3 protein and omits DNA. With 400,000 to 500,000 distinct CDR3 sequences in the sample, the ten largest clones hold approximately 2.3%. Material: blood. Receptor source: a human donor with ulcerative colitis or Crohn's disease, or a healthy co-twin of an affected twin (not recorded which).

The V and J genes are TRBV6-2 or TRBV6-3 and TRBJ2-1; TCRdb's D call of TRBD2 is untestable without DNA. The CDR3 loop spans 16 amino acids. CDR1 is MNHEY, CDR2 SVGEGT, per germline. CDR3 residues: CASSYVTSVMDNEQFF.

The V and J genes are TRBV5-1 and TRBJ2-6; TCRdb reports TRBD1, a call that lacks DNA to check it against. This CDR3 is built from 17 residues. Germline CDR1 and CDR2: SGHRS and YFSETQ. Here the CDR3 reads CASSPAGDLSGANVLTF.

The chain links TRBV7-9 to TRBJ2-3; the TCRdb D gene call, TRBD2, has no DNA to confirm it. The CDR3 loop spans 14 amino acids. Germline assignment: CDR1 SEHNR and CDR2 FQNEAQ (reference sequence). The CDR3 here is CASSPGGPTDTQYF.

This CDR3 reads CASSFDRTGLFTDTQYF. This chain links TRBV6-2 or TRBV6-3 with TRBJ2-3; the D call from TCRdb, TRBD1, cannot be confirmed without DNA. In germline, CDR1 is MNHEY, CDR2 SVGEGT. This CDR3 spans 17 amino acids.

The chain uses TRBV20-1 and TRBJ1-4. CDR1 is DFQATT, CDR2 SNEGSKA, per germline (reference sequence). The CDR3 length is 15 residues. This chain's CDR3 is CSARDRRKIDEKLFF.

The V call is TRBV18, the J call TRBJ1-5. Germline CDR1 reads KGHSH; CDR2 reads LQKENI. This CDR3 spans 16 amino acids. CDR3 residues: CASSPPGRHSNQPQHF.

This chain uses TRBV5-1 with TRBJ1-1. Germline V gene data show CDR1 as SGHRS and CDR2 as YFSETQ. CDR3 length: 14 amino acids. CDR3 loop: CASSRELVNTEAFF.

The V gene is TRBV11-1, the J gene TRBJ2-7; the TCRdb call, TRBD2, lacks DNA for checking. The CDR3 spans 15 residues. Germline V gene data show CDR1 as SGHAT and CDR2 as FQDESV (reference sequence). The CDR3 loop reads CASSLEASAPHEQYF.

This chain links TRBV30 with TRBJ2-7; TCRdb designates TRBD2, a call that cannot be tested without DNA. Germline CDR1 is GTSNPN and CDR2 is SVGIG (reference sequence). The CDR3 length is 13 residues. Here the CDR3 reads CAWSQGPPYEQYF. The full variable domain, in which reference TRBV30 and TRBJ2-7 provide the parts outside the CDR3, is SQTIHQWPATLVQPVGSPLSLECTVEGTSNPNLYWYRQAAGRGLQLLFYSVGIGQISSEVPQNLSASRPQDRQFILSSKKLLLSDSGFYLCAWSQGPPYEQYFGPGTRLTVT.

The chain uses TRBV20-1 and TRBJ2-7. Germline CDR1 DFQATT, CDR2 SNEGSKA (reference sequence). CDR3 length: 15 amino acids. CDR3 sequence reads: CSAGETEAITYEQYF.

The chain recombines TRBV5-5 with TRBJ2-3; TCRdb lists TRBD1, though no DNA is available to test this call. The CDR3 has 12 amino acids. Germline-derived CDR1 and CDR2 are SGHKS and YYEKEE (reference sequence). CDR3 sequence: CASSLGATTQYF.

The chain is built from TRBV5-1 and TRBJ2-5; TCRdb names TRBD2, which stays unverified in the absence of DNA. The CDR3 is made up of 15 amino acids. Germline values: CDR1 SGHRS, CDR2 YFSETQ. The CDR3 reads CASSRRASEPETQYF.

This rearrangement joins TRBV11-2 to TRBJ2-3; with no DNA, the TCRdb D assignment of TRBD2 cannot be verified. In germline, CDR1 is SGHAT, CDR2 FQNNGV. The CDR3 is made up of 16 amino acids. CDR3 sequence reads: CASSFALATSTDTQYF.

This sequence joins TRBV10-3 and TRBJ1-4; without DNA, the TCRdb call of TRBD1 cannot be checked. CDR1 and CDR2 (germline): ENHRY, SYGVKD. This CDR3 spans 13 amino acids. This chain's CDR3 is CAMTARLNEKLFF.

V usage is TRBV6-1 and J usage is TRBJ1-4; TCRdb outputs TRBD1, but without DNA this stays unchecked. The CDR3 is 14 amino acids. Per the germline V gene, CDR1 is MNHNS and CDR2 is SASEGT. CDR3 loop: CASRSHGANEKLFF.

This chain joins TRBV12-3 or TRBV12-4 and TRBJ2-7. The CDR3 sequence is 12 residues long. CDR3 residues: CASSLHGYEQYF.

The rearrangement uses TRBV29-1 and TRBJ2-2; TCRdb lists TRBD2, though no DNA is available to test this call. Per germline, CDR1 SQVTM and CDR2 ANQGSEA. The length of the CDR3 is 16 residues. The CDR3 sequence: CSVKAGLAGVHGELFF.

The chain recombines TRBV7-2 with TRBJ2-7. There are 15 residues in the CDR3. Germline CDR1 SGHTA, CDR2 FQGNSA. CDR3 sequence: CASSLAHRNSYEQYF. Supplemented by reference TRBV7-2 and TRBJ2-7, the full variable domain reads GAGVSQSPSNKVTEKGKDVELRCDPISGHTALYWYRQSLGQGLEFLIYFQGNSAPDKSGLPSDRFSAERTGGSVSTLTIQRTQQEDSAVYLCASSLAHRNSYEQYFGPGTRLTVT.

The chain joins TRBV6-1 to TRBJ2-3; TCRdb reports TRBD1, a call that lacks DNA to check it against. Germline lookup yields CDR1 MNHNS and CDR2 SASEGT. The CDR3 spans 15 residues. The CDR3 sequence is CASSPPGDHSGTQYF.

The chain has TRBV28 and TRBJ2-1; as DNA is missing, the TRBD2 call by TCRdb cannot be tested. This CDR3 has 12 amino acids. The germline V gene encodes CDR1 MDHEN and CDR2 SYDVKM. The CDR3 sequence is CASSLLDYKQFF. Full variable domain (rest looked up from reference TRBV28 and TRBJ2-1): DVKVTQSSRYLVKRTGEKVFLECVQDMDHENMFWYRQDPGLGLRLIYFSYDVKMKEKGDIPEGYSVSREKKERFSLILESASTNQTSMYLCASSLLDYKQFFGPGTRLTVL.

The chain recombines TRBV20-1 with TRBJ1-6. The CDR3 is 13 residues long. CDR1 is DFQATT, CDR2 SNEGSKA, per germline (reference sequence). The CDR3 spells CSAYGVGTSPLHF.

The rearrangement uses TRBV7-9 and TRBJ1-1; TCRdb proposes TRBD1, but this gene call is untestable without DNA. The CDR3 consists of 14 residues. Germline CDR1 SEHNR, CDR2 FQNEAQ (reference sequence). CDR3 protein: CASSRTDENTEAFF. The full variable domain, completed using reference TRBV7-9 and TRBJ1-1, is DTGVSQNPRHKITKRGQNVTFRCDPISEHNRLYWYRQTLGQGPEFLTYFQNEAQLEKSRLLSDRFSAERPKGSFSTLEIQRTEQGDSAMYLCASSRTDENTEAFFGQGTRLTVV.

V gene TRBV6-1 combines with J gene TRBJ2-7; TCRdb's D call, TRBD1, is unchecked because there is no DNA. The CDR3 has 14 residues. In germline, CDR1 is MNHNS, CDR2 SASEGT. The CDR3 loop reads CASSEATGFYEQYF.

The rearrangement uses TRBV20-1 and TRBJ1-5; no DNA is available, so the TRBD1 call from TCRdb remains unchecked. Per the germline V gene, CDR1 is DFQATT and CDR2 is SNEGSKA (reference sequence). This CDR3 region has 16 residues. CDR3 loop: CSARGGTGSRSQPQHF.

The V call is TRBV7-9, the J call TRBJ2-1; TCRdb's D gene call, TRBD2, goes unchecked for lack of DNA. This CDR3 spans 15 amino acids. Germline CDR1 SEHNR, CDR2 FQNEAQ (reference sequence). The CDR3 here is CASSHGGRGYNEQFF.

The chain uses TRBV20-1 and TRBJ1-1. From germline, CDR1 is DFQATT and CDR2 SNEGSKA (reference sequence). CDR3 length equals 15 residues. CDR3 in amino acids: CSARGPRGPNTEAFF.

This chain links TRBV7-2 with TRBJ1-5; absent DNA, TCRdb's TRBD1 call cannot be checked. Germline lookup yields CDR1 SGHTA and CDR2 FQGNSA. This CDR3 has 14 amino acids. The chain's CDR3 is CASSTLTGFQPQHF.